The 4 T cell receptor beta chains listed next were all sequenced from one sample in a study of cytomegalovirus exposure and HLA in healthy donors. The study ran its PCR with 60 Vbeta and 13 Jbeta primers. Here immunoSEQ multiplex PCR was the method, and the copy in TCRdb shows in-frame clones only, minus some. The data contain fewer than 200,000 clones, approximately 78% of them singletons. Sequenced input: PBMCs. The receptors originated from a woman aged 18-30 years in good health and CMV-seronegative.

V usage is TRBV4-1 and J usage is TRBJ2-7; D remains unclear. Germline CDR1 MGHRA, CDR2 YSYEKL. The V gene lost 3 bases and the J gene lost 7 bases, with 13 bases spanning the gap. This CDR3 is built from 13 residues. In DNA form, the CDR3 reads TGCGCCAGCAGCCACCAGGCCTATTGGGAGCAGTACTTC. Its protein is CASSHQAYWEQYF.

The chain employs TRBV9 and TRBJ2-1; perhaps TRBD2 as D (6 bases). Trimming removed 4 bases from V and 5 bases from J, with 22 bases in between. The germline V gene has CDR1 SGDLS and CDR2 YYNGEE. The CDR3 sequence is 17 residues long. CDR3 in amino acids: CASSPGRERVQDNEQFF. The CDR3 DNA reads as TGTGCCAGCAGCCCGGGCAGGGAGCGGGTACAGGACAATGAGCAGTTCTTC.

The J gene is TRBJ2-2, the V gene TRBV5-6, with TRBD1 matching 8 bases. CDR1 is SGHDT, CDR2 YYEEEE, per germline. CDR3 length: 14 amino acids. The trim removed 3 bases at V and 7 bases at J, leaving 5 bases unmatched. The DNA for the CDR3 is TGTGCCAGCAGCTCCAGGGGGCGCGGCGGGGAGCTGTTTTTT. Its translation is CASSSRGRGGELFF.

There are a few counts of this clone. The chain carries TRBV6-5 and TRBJ1-6, with 7 bases aligning to TRBD1. The CDR3 extends over 15 amino acids. CDR1 MNHEY and CDR2 SVGAGI come from the germline V gene. V was pared by 0 bases and J by 10 bases, with 6 bases of the junction left unmatched. The CDR3 sequence is CASSYSNRGGSPLHF. The CDR3, as DNA: TGTGCCAGCAGTTACTCGAACAGGGGAGGCTCACCCCTCCACTTT.